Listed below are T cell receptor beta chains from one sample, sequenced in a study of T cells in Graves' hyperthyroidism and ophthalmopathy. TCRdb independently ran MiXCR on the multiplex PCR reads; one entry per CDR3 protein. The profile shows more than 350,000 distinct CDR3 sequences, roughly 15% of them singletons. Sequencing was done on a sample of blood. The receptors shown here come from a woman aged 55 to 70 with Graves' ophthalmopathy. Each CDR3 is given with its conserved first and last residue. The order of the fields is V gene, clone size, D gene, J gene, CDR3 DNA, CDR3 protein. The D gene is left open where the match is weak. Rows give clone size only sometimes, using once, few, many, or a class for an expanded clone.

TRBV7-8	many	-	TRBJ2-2	TGTGCCAGCAGCTTATTCAGCCGTGCGAACACCGGGGAGCTGTTTTTT	CASSLFSRANTGELFF
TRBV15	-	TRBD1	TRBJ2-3	TGTGCCACCAGCACCACGACAGACAGGGGGCGGACAGATACGCAGTATTTT	CATSTTTDRGRTDTQYF
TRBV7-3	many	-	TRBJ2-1	TGTGCCAGCAGCGTCGGAGGGGGCAGGGAGCAGTTCTTC	CASSVGGGREQFF
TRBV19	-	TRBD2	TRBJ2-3	TGTGCCAGTAGTATTATAGCGGGAGCTGATACGCAGTATTTT	CASSIIAGADTQYF
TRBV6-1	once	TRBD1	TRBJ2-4	TGTGCCAGCAGTGAAACAGGGGACATTCAGTACTTC	CASSETGDIQYF
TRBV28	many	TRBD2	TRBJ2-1	TGTGCCAGTCCCACTAGCGGGAGCTGGGATGAGCAGTTCTTC	CASPTSGSWDEQFF
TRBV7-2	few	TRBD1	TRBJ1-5	TGTGCCAGCAGTCCTGAGACAGGGTGGAATCAGCCCCAGCATTTT	CASSPETGWNQPQHF
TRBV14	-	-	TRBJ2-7	TGTGCCAGCAGCCAAGATTTCCGCGGCTCCTACGAGCAGTACTTC	CASSQDFRGSYEQYF
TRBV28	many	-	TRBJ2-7	TGTGCCACCAACGACCCGGGGTACGAGCAGTACTTC	CATNDPGYEQYF
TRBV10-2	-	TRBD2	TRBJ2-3	TGCGCCAGCAGTGAGGGGCTAGCGGGAGGCCGAGATACGCAGTATTTT	CASSEGLAGGRDTQYF
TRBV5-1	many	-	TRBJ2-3	TGCGCCAGCAGTTCAGAGCGGATACGCACAGATACGCAGTATTTT	CASSSERIRTDTQYF
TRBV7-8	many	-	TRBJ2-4	TGTGCCAGCAGCTCGGCCAGGGCCCTAGCCAAAAACATTCAGTACTTC	CASSSARALAKNIQYF
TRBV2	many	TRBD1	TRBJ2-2	TGTGCCAGCAGTGAACAGGGGACAGCGAACACCGGGGAGCTGTTTTTT	CASSEQGTANTGELFF
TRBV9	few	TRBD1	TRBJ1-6	TGTGCCAGCAGCAGACGGACAGGGGGAGATTCACCCCTCCACTTT	CASSRRTGGDSPLHF
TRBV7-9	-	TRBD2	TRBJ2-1	TGTGCCAGCAGCTGGGCCCTAGCGGAGTCCTACAATGAGCAGTTCTTC	CASSWALAESYNEQFF
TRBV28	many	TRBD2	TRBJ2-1	TGTGCCAGCAGTTCAAGACTAGCGGGCTCCTACAATGAGCAGTTCTTC	CASSSRLAGSYNEQFF
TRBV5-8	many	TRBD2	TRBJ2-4	TGTGCCAGCAGCCCTGGGACTAGCGGAGGGGCCCTAGCCAAAAACATTCAGTACTTC	CASSPGTSGGALAKNIQYF
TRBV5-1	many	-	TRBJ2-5	TGCGCCAGCAGCCCTTCCGGGACAAGAGAGACCCAGTACTTC	CASSPSGTRETQYF
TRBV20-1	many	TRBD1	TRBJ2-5	TGCAGTGCTCCGGGACAGACAAAAGAGACCCAGTACTTC	CSAPGQTKETQYF